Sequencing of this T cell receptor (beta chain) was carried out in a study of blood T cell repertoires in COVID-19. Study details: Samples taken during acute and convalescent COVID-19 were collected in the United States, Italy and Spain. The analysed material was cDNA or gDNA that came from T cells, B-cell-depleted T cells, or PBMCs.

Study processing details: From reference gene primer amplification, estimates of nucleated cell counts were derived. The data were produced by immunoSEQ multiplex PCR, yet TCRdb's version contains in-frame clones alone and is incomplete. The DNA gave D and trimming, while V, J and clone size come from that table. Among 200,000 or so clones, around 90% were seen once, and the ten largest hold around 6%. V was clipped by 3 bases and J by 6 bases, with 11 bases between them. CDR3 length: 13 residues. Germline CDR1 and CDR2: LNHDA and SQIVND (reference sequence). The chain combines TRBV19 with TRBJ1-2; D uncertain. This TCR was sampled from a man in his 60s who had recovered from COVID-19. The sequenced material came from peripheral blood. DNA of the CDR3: TGTGCCAGTAGTATTTTTCTTCGGGATGGCTACACCTTC. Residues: CASSIFLRDGYTF.